A single sample gave rise to the 4 T cell receptor beta chains below, sequenced in a study of cytomegalovirus exposure and HLA in healthy donors. The data were produced by immunoSEQ multiplex PCR, yet TCRdb's version contains in-frame clones alone and is incomplete. The repertoire consists of 140,000 or so clones, with approximately 89% occurring once and the leading ten covering about 0.7%. Sequencing input: PBMCs. The receptors here all came from a man between 18 and 29 years old in good health and CMV-seronegative.

The V call is TRBV18, the J call TRBJ1-2; 9 bases match TRBD1. Germline CDR1 reads KGHSH; CDR2 reads LQKENI. This CDR3 contains 15 residues. With V trimmed by 3 bases and J by 6 bases, 8 bases remained unmatched. In DNA, the CDR3 is TGTGCCAGCTCACCCGACAGGGGGGCCTCGGATGGCTACACCTTC. It translates to CASSPDRGASDGYTF.

The rearrangement joins TRBV6-5 to TRBJ2-3; 8 nucleotides match TRBD1. Germline V gene sequence: CDR1 MNHEY, CDR2 SVGAGI. The V segment lost 8 bases and the J segment 13 bases; nucleotides outside the gene matches: 11. This CDR3 contains 12 residues. The CDR3 reads CASLTPGGLEYF. In DNA, the CDR3 is TGTGCCAGCCTCACCCCAGGGGGCCTTGAGTATTTT.

The V gene is TRBV5-6, the J gene TRBJ1-2, with 8 bases identical to TRBD1. The CDR3 is 18 amino acids. Unmatched junction bases numbered 11, after V lost 1 base and J lost 0 bases. The germline gives CDR1 SGHDT, CDR2 YYEEEE. The CDR3 spells CASSLRTGSSRANYGYTF. The CDR3, as DNA: TGTGCCAGCAGCTTGAGGACAGGGTCGTCGCGGGCTAACTATGGCTACACCTTC.

The CDR3 DNA sequence: TGCAGCGTTGTCGGAGAGTACACTGAAGCTTTCTTT. As protein: CSVVGEYTEAFF. The genes are TRBV29-1 and TRBJ1-1; D is ambiguous. The CDR3 contains 12 residues. Trimming removed 4 bases at V and 3 bases at J, with 9 bases between. The germline gives CDR1 SQVTM, CDR2 ANQGSEA.